The subject of this entry is one TCR beta chain. Its antigen remains unknown. Germline is not matched at one junction end, which may reflect a read error. This sample was included in a study of molecular identifiers for immune sequencing clone quantification. The study, taken as a whole, reports: In CMV-specific effectors, clones above 20 copies held over 97% of molecules; naive, under 1%.

As previously described, bulk TCR libraries were made using listed TCR primers. TCRdb independently ran MiXCR on the PCR reads; one entry per CDR3 protein. Among 400,000 to 600,000 distinct CDR3 sequences listed, about 26% were seen once. Germline V gene sequence: CDR1 DFQATT, CDR2 SNEGSKA (reference sequence). The CDR3 runs to 14 residues. This chain links TRBV20-1 with TRBJ2-7; D is perhaps TRBD2 (5 bases). This sequence was found in a human donor in good health. Some libraries in this study had Jurkat cell RNA spiked in. Sample: naive CD8+ T cells from blood, with Jurkat cell RNA spiked in. Specified subset: FACS-sorted CD8+CD4-CCR7+CD45RA+ naive T cells. The CDR3 region is CRARRAPPGYEQYF. For the CDR3, the DNA is TGCCGTGCTAGGCGGGCCCCGCCCGGCTACGAGCAGTACTTC.